Listed below are T cell receptor beta chains from one sample, sequenced in a study of blood T cell repertoires in COVID-19. TCRdb's copy holds only in-frame clones and misses some; the assay was immunoSEQ multiplex PCR. The repertoire holds a few hundred thousand clones, with roughly 84% as singletons. The material sequenced was peripheral blood. Every receptor here comes from a woman between 55 and 75 years old who had recovered from COVID-19. Each CDR3 is given with its conserved first and last residue. Fields, in order: clone size, D gene, J gene, CDR3 length, V gene, CDR3 DNA, CDR3 protein. The D gene is left open where the match is weak. Some rows have no size entry. The others give once, few or many, or a class for an expanded clone.

>.|.|TRBJ1-1|13|TRBV18
TGTGCCAGCTCATCAACACAGAACACTGAAGCTTTCTTT
CASSSTQNTEAFF
>.|TRBD1|TRBJ2-7|17|TRBV6-2/TRBV6-3
TGTGCCAGCAGCCGACCCACGGACAGGGTTCGTACCTACGAGCAGTACTTC
CASSRPTDRVRTYEQYF
>.|TRBD1|TRBJ1-6|14|TRBV6-5
TGTGCCAGCAGCTACAGGGGGCTATTGTCACCCCTCCACTTT
CASSYRGLLSPLHF
>.|.|TRBJ2-1|15|TRBV5-4
TGTGCCAGCAGCTCCGGCGGGGTGACCTACAATGAGCAGTTCTTC
CASSSGGVTYNEQFF
>.|.|TRBJ2-7|13|TRBV28
TGTGCCAGCAGTTACGGGGGTACCTCCGAGCAGTACTTC
CASSYGGTSEQYF
>once|TRBD1|TRBJ2-2|15|TRBV27
TGTGCCACCACGGCGAGGGGGCTGAACACCGGGGAGCTGTTTTTT
CATTARGLNTGELFF
>.|.|TRBJ2-5|14|TRBV18
TGTGCCAGCTCCCCGGGGGTCGGCCAAGAGACCCAGTACTTC
CASSPGVGQETQYF
>.|.|TRBJ2-5|13|TRBV30
TGTGCCTGGAGTGTGCGGTCGGGAGAGACCCAGTACTTC
CAWSVRSGETQYF
>.|.|TRBJ2-3|14|TRBV5-4
TGTGCCAGCAGCTCAAGCGGGTATACAGATACGCAGTATTTT
CASSSSGYTDTQYF
>once|TRBD1|TRBJ1-1|14|TRBV6-5
TGTGCCAGCAGTTACGACAGGGCAGCCACTGAAGCTTTCTTT
CASSYDRAATEAFF
>.|.|TRBJ1-2|13|TRBV7-2
TGTGCCAGCAGCTCCGACAGGCGCTATGGCTACACCTTC
CASSSDRRYGYTF
>.|TRBD2|TRBJ2-5|14|TRBV2
TGTGCCAGCAGGGCCCGGACTAGCGGAGAGACCCAGTACTTC
CASRARTSGETQYF
>.|TRBD1|TRBJ2-7|14|TRBV18
TGTGCCAGCTCCCCGGGACAGGGTACTTACGAGCAGTACTTC
CASSPGQGTYEQYF
>once|TRBD1|TRBJ1-1|14|TRBV19
TGTGCCAGTAGTATCGGCGACAGGGGAGAGGAAGCTTTCTTT
CASSIGDRGEEAFF
>.|TRBD1|TRBJ2-7|18|TRBV10-3
TGTGCCACCCGGACGGACAGGGAGTTTTCGGAACTGGCCTACGAGCAGTACTTC
CATRTDREFSELAYEQYF
>.|TRBD2|TRBJ2-1|15|TRBV7-2
TGTGCCAGCCGTCCCAGCGGGGGGCTCTACAATGAGCAGTTCTTC
CASRPSGGLYNEQFF
>.|.|TRBJ1-6|17|TRBV7-6
TGTGCCAGCAGCTTAGGTACAGGGAGACCTGTCGGTTCACCCCTCCACTTT
CASSLGTGRPVGSPLHF
>.|.|TRBJ2-4|14|TRBV9
TGTGCCAGCAGCCCCAGGGGAAACGAAAACATTCAGTACTTC
CASSPRGNENIQYF
>.|.|TRBJ1-1|13|TRBV27
TGTGCCAGCATGGGGGGTTTATTCACTGAAGCTTTCTTT
CASMGGLFTEAFF
>.|TRBD1|TRBJ2-7|17|TRBV7-2
TGTGCCAGCAGCTTAGCGGGAACAGGGACAGTCTCCTACGAGCAGTACTTC
CASSLAGTGTVSYEQYF
>.|.|TRBJ1-1|12|TRBV19
TGTGCCAGTAGTCTAGTTGAGTCTGAAGCTTTCTTT
CASSLVESEAFF
>.|TRBD1|TRBJ1-2|15|TRBV27
TGTGCCAGCAGTCGGGACAGGGGGCGATTTGGGGGCTACACCTTC
CASSRDRGRFGGYTF
>.|TRBD1|TRBJ1-2|15|TRBV5-1
TGCGCCAGCAGCTTGAGCACAGGGGGCGCGTATGGCTACACCTTC
CASSLSTGGAYGYTF
>.|TRBD1|TRBJ1-1|14|TRBV2
TGTGCCAGCGATGACAGGGGTTGGAACACTGAAGCTTTCTTT
CASDDRGWNTEAFF
>.|TRBD2|TRBJ2-1|12|TRBV11-2
TGTGCCAGCAGCTCGTTAGCGGGGGCTCAGTTCTTC
CASSSLAGAQFF
>.|TRBD1|TRBJ2-3|18|TRBV6-2/TRBV6-3
TGTGCCAGCAGTTACTCGATCTTGGGACAGGGGAGTACAGATACGCAGTATTTT
CASSYSILGQGSTDTQYF
>.|.|TRBJ2-3|15|TRBV6-2/TRBV6-3
TGTGCCAGCAGTTACTCGACGGGGGAGTCAGATACGCAGTATTTT
CASSYSTGESDTQYF
>.|.|TRBJ1-5|15|TRBV5-1
TGCGCCAGCAGCTTGTCAGGATATAGCAATCAGCCCCAGCATTTT
CASSLSGYSNQPQHF
>.|.|TRBJ2-3|15|TRBV28
TGTGCCAGCGAAGACCTGGACGGGGACACAGATACGCAGTATTTT
CASEDLDGDTDTQYF
>.|TRBD1|TRBJ2-5|15|TRBV29-1
TGCAGCGTTGATGGGAATGAGGACAGGCAAGAGACCCAGTACTTC
CSVDGNEDRQETQYF
>few|.|TRBJ2-7|13|TRBV7-9
TGTGCCAGCAGCAGCCGGGACTCGCTCGAGCAGTACTTC
CASSSRDSLEQYF
>.|TRBD2|TRBJ2-3|14|TRBV27
TGTGCCAGCGGGTTCAGCGGGGCGGGAGATACGCAGTATTTT
CASGFSGAGDTQYF
>.|TRBD2|TRBJ2-7|17|TRBV7-9
TGTGCCAGCAGCTTAGGGCTAGCGGGGGGCGGATCCTACGAGCAGTACTTC
CASSLGLAGGGSYEQYF
>.|TRBD2|TRBJ2-3|17|TRBV2
TGTGCCAGCAGTGAAGATTGGCTAGCGGTCAACACAGATACGCAGTATTTT
CASSEDWLAVNTDTQYF
>.|.|TRBJ1-1|13|TRBV12-3/TRBV12-4
TGTGCCAGCAGTTTCAGGGAGGGTACTGAAGCTTTCTTT
CASSFREGTEAFF
>.|.|TRBJ1-6|14|TRBV6-5
TGTGCCAGCAGTTATCAGCAGGGCAATTCACCCCTCCACTTT
CASSYQQGNSPLHF
>.|.|TRBJ2-2|14|TRBV30
TGTGCCTGGAGTGTGGGCTACAACACCGGGGAGCTGTTTTTT
CAWSVGYNTGELFF
>.|.|TRBJ1-4|14|TRBV5-1
TGCGCCAGCAGCTTGGGACAGCCTAATGAAAAACTGTTTTTT
CASSLGQPNEKLFF
>.|.|TRBJ1-5|18|TRBV19
TGTGCCACCATTCCGACACTACAGGGAGTTGCGAGCAATCAGCCCCAGCATTTT
CATIPTLQGVASNQPQHF
>.|.|TRBJ1-2|15|TRBV7-9
TGTGCCAGCAGCTCGCGACAGGCCCTTAACTATGGCTACACCTTC
CASSSRQALNYGYTF
>.|.|TRBJ1-3|15|TRBV19
TGTGCCAGTAGTGAGTCCCGGGGCTCTGGAAACACCATATATTTT
CASSESRGSGNTIYF
>few|.|TRBJ1-1|16|TRBV6-6
TGTGCCAGCAGTTCAGGGTGGAGCATATTAAACACTGAAGCTTTCTTT
CASSSGWSILNTEAFF
>.|TRBD1|TRBJ1-1|16|TRBV3-1/TRBV3-2
TGTGCCAGCAGCCAAGATTTAAGGACAGGGGGACCTGAAGCTTTCTTT
CASSQDLRTGGPEAFF
>.|TRBD1|TRBJ1-6|17|TRBV7-2
TGTGCCAGCAGCTTAGTAGGGACAGGGGGTTACTATTCACCCCTCCACTTT
CASSLVGTGGYYSPLHF
>.|.|TRBJ1-1|11|TRBV20-1
TGCAGTGCTAGAGAACAGGGTGAGACTTTCTTT
CSAREQGETFF
>.|TRBD1|TRBJ1-1|14|TRBV2
TGTGCCAGCAGTTACAGGGGGTCGGACACTGAAGCTTTCTTT
CASSYRGSDTEAFF
>.|TRBD1|TRBJ2-7|17|TRBV15
TGTGCCACCAGCAGAGATCGCCTCCGGACAGGGCCCTACGAGCAGTACTTC
CATSRDRLRTGPYEQYF
>.|TRBD2|TRBJ2-1|14|TRBV24-1
TGTGCCACCGGTGAGGGGAGCGGGGTGAATGAGCAGTTCTTC
CATGEGSGVNEQFF
>.|.|TRBJ1-2|13|TRBV19
TGTGCCAGCCGGGAGACCACCTTCTATGGCTACACCTTC
CASRETTFYGYTF
>.|TRBD1|TRBJ1-6|14|TRBV18
TGTGCCAGCTCACTCGGGCGACAGGGGGGGTCCCTCCACTTT
CASSLGRQGGSLHF
>.|.|TRBJ2-5|19|TRBV3-1/TRBV3-2
TGTGCCAGCAGCCAACCGACCGGGACCCGGAGGGCCCCGGGGGAGACCCAGTACTTC
CASSQPTGTRRAPGETQYF
>.|TRBD2|TRBJ2-3|19|TRBV3-1/TRBV3-2
TGTGCCAGCAGCCCCCAGGGGCTAGCGGGGAATAATCGCACAGATACGCAGTATTTT
CASSPQGLAGNNRTDTQYF
>few|TRBD1|TRBJ2-7|15|TRBV11-2
TGTGCCAGCAGCTTAGTGGGACAGGGGGCGTACGAGCAGTACTTC
CASSLVGQGAYEQYF
>.|.|TRBJ2-1|16|TRBV12-1
TGTGCCAGCAGCCAGTCCCCCGGGACTAGAAGGGGTGAGCAGTTCTTC
CASSQSPGTRRGEQFF
>.|.|TRBJ2-3|14|TRBV19
TGTGCCAGTAGTCGACTTTTTTTCACAGATACGCAGTATTTT
CASSRLFFTDTQYF
>few|.|TRBJ2-3|13|TRBV12-3/TRBV12-4
TGTGCCAGCAGTGAAACAGGCACAGATACGCAGTATTTT
CASSETGTDTQYF
>.|TRBD2|TRBJ2-5|16|TRBV7-2
TGTGCCAGCAGCCCCGCCCTAGCGGGGTTCCAAGAGACCCAGTACTTC
CASSPALAGFQETQYF